These 18 T cell receptor beta chains share one sample of origin, sequenced in a study of early stage breast cancer tumors. Here immunoSEQ multiplex PCR was the method, and the copy in TCRdb shows in-frame clones only, minus some. The profile shows about 72,000 clones, around 80% of them singletons. Sequencing was carried out using blood. These receptors came from a person between 55 and 70 years old with breast cancer.

The chain employs TRBV19 and TRBJ1-5; D gene unclear. Trimming took 6 bases from V and 5 from J, leaving 8 bases between them. The CDR3 totals 12 residues. Germline-derived CDR1 and CDR2 are LNHDA and SQIVND (reference sequence). The CDR3 is CASSSGHQPQHF. DNA of the CDR3: TGTGCCAGTAGCTCCGGACATCAGCCCCAGCATTTT.

The chain has TRBV5-1 and TRBJ2-7; D might be TRBD1 or TRBD2, each matching 5 bases. CDR1 is SGHRS and CDR2 is YFSETQ in the germline V gene. With 4 bases removed from V and 3 bases from J, the gap between germline ends came to 11 bases. This CDR3 has 13 amino acids. CDR3 residues: CASSPGTNYEQYF. CDR3 coding DNA: TGCGCCAGCAGCCCCGGGACCAACTACGAGCAGTACTTC.

The chain couples TRBV2 to TRBJ1-5, with D unresolved. Germline-derived CDR1 and CDR2 are SNHLY and FYNNEI. CDR3 length equals 17 residues. Trimming removed 2 bases from V and 3 bases from J, with 17 bases in between. The chain's CDR3 is CASSEWLSGTINQPQHF. CDR3 sequence (DNA): TGTGCCAGCAGTGAATGGTTATCGGGAACAATCAATCAGCCCCAGCATTTT.

Written as DNA, the CDR3 is TGTGCCAGCAGTTACCGGGACAGGGTCAGTTCAGTGGAGCAGTACTTC. Translation: CASSYRDRVSSVEQYF. The chain uses TRBV6-6 and TRBJ2-7; 9 positions agree with TRBD1. CDR3 length equals 16 residues. Trimming took 2 bases from V and 7 from J; bases not matched to a gene: 12. The germline CDR1 and CDR2 sequences are MNHNY and SVGAGI (reference sequence).

V and J are TRBV18 and TRBJ2-7, with a possible D match to TRBD2 (7 bases). This CDR3 comprises 15 residues. Deletions cut 2 bases from V and 3 bases from J, with 14 bases between. The germline gives CDR1 KGHSH, CDR2 LQKENI. The CDR3: CASSPKAGAFYEQYF. CDR3 nucleotide sequence: TGTGCCAGCTCACCAAAGGCGGGGGCCTTCTACGAGCAGTACTTC.

The V and J genes are TRBV6-6 and TRBJ1-5, with D unclear. V was clipped by 0 bases and J by 2 bases, with 11 bases between them. This CDR3 is 16 amino acids long. CDR1 and CDR2 from the germline V gene are MNHNY and SVGAGI (reference sequence). This chain's CDR3 is CASSYSRRPGNQPQHF. CDR3 nucleotide sequence: TGTGCCAGCAGTTACTCGAGACGCCCAGGCAATCAGCCCCAGCATTTT.

V gene TRBV6-5 combines with J gene TRBJ2-6; D possibly corresponds to TRBD1 (6 bases). The CDR3 runs to 16 residues. Germline-derived CDR1 and CDR2 are MNHEY and SVGAGI. Deletions cut 2 bases from V and 4 bases from J, with 12 bases between. In DNA, the CDR3 is TGTGCCAGCAGTTACAGCCCAGGGGTCGGGGCCAACGTCCTGACTTTC. Translation: CASSYSPGVGANVLTF.

The V and J genes are TRBV5-1 and TRBJ1-1; D uncertain. The V gene's germline CDR1 is SGHRS and CDR2 YFSETQ. Trimming took off 0 bases at V and 11 bases at J, with 11 bases between the two ends. CDR3 size: 12 residues. The CDR3 loop reads CASSLAGGRAFF. The CDR3 DNA reads TGCGCCAGCAGCTTGGCTGGTGGTAGGGCTTTCTTT.

The rearrangement uses TRBV29-1 and TRBJ2-1; 12 bases line up with TRBD2. The CDR3 contains 16 residues. J was trimmed by 7 bases and V by 7 bases; bases with no gene match: 14. Germline lookup yields CDR1 SQVTM and CDR2 ANQGSEA. The CDR3 bases are TGCAGCGCCAACCTGCTAACTAGCGGGAGGCCAAATGAGCAGTTCTTC. It codes for CSANLLTSGRPNEQFF.

The rearrangement links TRBV6-1 to TRBJ2-2, with 9 nucleotides matching TRBD2. The CDR3 runs 16 residues. Germline values: CDR1 MNHNS, CDR2 SASEGT. With V trimmed by 4 bases and J by 1 base, 4 bases remained unmatched. The CDR3 DNA follows: TGTGCCAGCAGTGGTTGGACTAGCGAGAACACCGGGGAGCTGTTTTTT. It yields the protein CASSGWTSENTGELFF.

The CDR3 is CASSLGTTGNTIYF. CDR3 sequence (DNA): TGCGCCAGCAGCTTGGGGACAACTGGAAACACCATATATTTT. The V and J genes are TRBV5-1 and TRBJ1-3, with TRBD1 as a possible D gene (5 bases). The length of the CDR3 is 14 residues. V shed 0 bases and J shed 2 bases, with 6 bases lying between them. From germline, CDR1 is SGHRS and CDR2 YFSETQ.

The CDR3 reads CASSLFGGTGELFF. CDR3 DNA: TGTGCCAGCAGTTTATTCGGGGGGACCGGGGAGCTGTTTTTT. The J gene is TRBJ2-2, the V gene TRBV28; 7 bases match TRBD2. The V gene's germline CDR1 is MDHEN and CDR2 SYDVKM. V shed 1 base and J 5 bases; nucleotides not matched to a gene: 1. The CDR3 loop spans 14 amino acids. Supplemented by reference TRBV28 and TRBJ2-2, the full variable domain reads DVKVTQSSRYLVKRTGEKVFLECVQDMDHENMFWYRQDPGLGLRLIYFSYDVKMKEKGDIPEGYSVSREKKERFSLILESASTNQTSMYLCASSLFGGTGELFFGEGSRLTVL.

This clone was counted a few times. V gene TRBV6-6 combines with J gene TRBJ1-1; D is uncertain. This CDR3 contains 14 residues. Deletions cut 0 bases from V and 2 bases from J, with 7 bases between. Germline CDR1 MNHNY, CDR2 SVGAGI (reference sequence). Here the CDR3 reads CASSYSGKNTEAFF. CDR3 in DNA: TGTGCCAGCAGTTACTCTGGAAAAAACACTGAAGCTTTCTTT.

The genes are TRBV27 and TRBJ2-2, with 8 nucleotides matching TRBD2. Per the germline V gene, CDR1 is MNHEY and CDR2 is SMNVEV (reference sequence). The V gene end was trimmed by 7 bases and the J gene end by 5 bases; junction bases not matched to a gene: 9. The CDR3 length is 15 residues. CDR3: CASKPWSGSTGELFF. Written as DNA, the CDR3 is TGTGCCAGCAAGCCCTGGAGCGGGAGTACCGGGGAGCTGTTTTTT.

The chain combines TRBV5-1 with TRBJ1-3; D gene unclear. CDR1 is SGHRS, CDR2 YFSETQ, per germline. This CDR3 is built from 14 residues. The V and J ends lost 8 bases and 3 bases respectively, with 15 bases between them. The DNA of the CDR3 is TGCGCCAGACCGGTGGAGGTAAGTGGAAACACCATATATTTT. This gives the protein CARPVEVSGNTIYF.

The V gene is TRBV6-1, the J gene TRBJ2-1; TRBD1 matches at 9 bases. This CDR3 contains 15 residues. Germline loops: CDR1 MNHNS, CDR2 SASEGT. V trimming: 7 bases; J trimming: 2 bases; junction bases outside the gene matches: 6. The CDR3 reads CASTTRDRAYNEQFF. In nucleotides, the CDR3 is TGTGCCAGCACCACCCGGGACAGGGCCTACAATGAGCAGTTCTTC.

This sequence joins TRBV20-1 and TRBJ2-7; maybe TRBD2 (6 bases). CDR1 is DFQATT and CDR2 is SNEGSKA in the germline V gene (reference sequence). The CDR3 has 11 amino acids. CDR3 DNA: TGCAGCGCGGGACGCTCCTACGAGCAGTACTTC. Encoded protein: CSAGRSYEQYF.

This sequence joins TRBV5-1 and TRBJ2-7, with 7 bases fitting TRBD1. After removal of 4 bases from V and 0 bases from J, the junction contained 13 bases not matched to a gene. This CDR3 contains 17 residues. CDR1 and CDR2 from the germline V gene are SGHRS and YFSETQ. CDR3 protein: CASSPTGQGTSSYEQYF. DNA for the CDR3: TGCGCCAGCAGCCCGACAGGGCAGGGTACAAGCTCCTACGAGCAGTACTTC.